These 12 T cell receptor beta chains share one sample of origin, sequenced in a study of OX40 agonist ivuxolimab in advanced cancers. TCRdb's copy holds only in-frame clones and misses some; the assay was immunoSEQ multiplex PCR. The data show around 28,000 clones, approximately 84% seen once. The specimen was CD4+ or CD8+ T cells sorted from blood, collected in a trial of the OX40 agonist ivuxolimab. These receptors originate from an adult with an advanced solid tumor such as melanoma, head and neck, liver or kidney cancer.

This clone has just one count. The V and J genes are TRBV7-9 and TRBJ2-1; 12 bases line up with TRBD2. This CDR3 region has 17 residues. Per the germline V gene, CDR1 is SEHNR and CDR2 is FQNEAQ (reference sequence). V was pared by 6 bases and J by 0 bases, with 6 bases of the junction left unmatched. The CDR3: CASSPLAGGDSYNEQFF. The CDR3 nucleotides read TGTGCCAGCAGTCCTCTAGCGGGGGGGGACTCCTACAATGAGCAGTTCTTC.

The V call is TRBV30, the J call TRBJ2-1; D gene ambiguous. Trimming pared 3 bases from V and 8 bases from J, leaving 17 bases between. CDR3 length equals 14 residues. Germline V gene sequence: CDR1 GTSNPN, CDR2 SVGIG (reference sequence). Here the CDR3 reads CAWSLQSRYHEQFF. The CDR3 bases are TGTGCCTGGAGCTTACAGTCCCGGTACCATGAGCAGTTCTTC.

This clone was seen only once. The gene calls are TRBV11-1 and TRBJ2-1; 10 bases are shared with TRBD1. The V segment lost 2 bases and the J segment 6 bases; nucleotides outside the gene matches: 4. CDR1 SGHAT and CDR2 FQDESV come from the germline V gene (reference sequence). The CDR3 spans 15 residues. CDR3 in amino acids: CASSLRTGGSNEQFF. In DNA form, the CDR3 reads TGTGCCAGCAGCTTACGGACAGGGGGGAGCAATGAGCAGTTCTTC.

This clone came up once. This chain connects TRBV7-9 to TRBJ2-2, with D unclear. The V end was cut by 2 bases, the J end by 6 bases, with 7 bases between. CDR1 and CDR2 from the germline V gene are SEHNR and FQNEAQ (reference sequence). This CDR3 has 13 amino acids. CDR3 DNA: TGTGCCAGCAGCTTACGGGTTTCCGGGGAGCTGTTTTTT. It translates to CASSLRVSGELFF.

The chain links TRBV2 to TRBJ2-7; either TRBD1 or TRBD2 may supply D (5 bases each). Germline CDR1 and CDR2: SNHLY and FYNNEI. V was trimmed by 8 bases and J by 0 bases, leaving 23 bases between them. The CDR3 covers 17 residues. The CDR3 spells CASRGSEPGRLSYEQYF. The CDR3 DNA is TGTGCCAGCCGTGGGTCCGAACCGGGACGCCTCTCCTACGAGCAGTACTTC. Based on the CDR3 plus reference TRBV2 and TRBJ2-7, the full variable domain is EPEVTQTPSHQVTQMGQEVILRCVPISNHLYFYWYRQILGQKVEFLVSFYNNEISEKSEIFDDQFSVERPDGSNFTLKIRSTKLEDSAMYFCASRGSEPGRLSYEQYFGPGTRLTVT.

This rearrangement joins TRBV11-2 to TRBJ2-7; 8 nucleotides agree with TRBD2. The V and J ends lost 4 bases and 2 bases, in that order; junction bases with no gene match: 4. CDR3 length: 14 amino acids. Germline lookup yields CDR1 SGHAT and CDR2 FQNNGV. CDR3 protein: CASSYSGNAYEQYF. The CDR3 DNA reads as TGTGCCAGCAGCTATAGCGGGAACGCCTACGAGCAGTACTTC.

CDR3 loop: CATSRVTGGSNEKLFF. CDR3 coding DNA: TGTGCCACCAGCAGAGTGACGGGGGGCTCTAATGAAAAACTGTTTTTT. V and J are TRBV15 and TRBJ1-4; weak D call: TRBD1 (6 bases). The CDR3 is 16 amino acids. V dropped 1 base and J dropped 3 bases, with 12 bases sitting between them. The germline CDR1 and CDR2 sequences are LNHNV and YYDKDF (reference sequence).

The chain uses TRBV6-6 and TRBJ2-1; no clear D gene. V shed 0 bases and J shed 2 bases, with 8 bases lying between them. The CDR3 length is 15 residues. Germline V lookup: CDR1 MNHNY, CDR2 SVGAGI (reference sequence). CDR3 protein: CASSYSPAAYNEQFF. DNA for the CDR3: TGTGCCAGCAGTTACTCGCCCGCCGCCTACAATGAGCAGTTCTTC.

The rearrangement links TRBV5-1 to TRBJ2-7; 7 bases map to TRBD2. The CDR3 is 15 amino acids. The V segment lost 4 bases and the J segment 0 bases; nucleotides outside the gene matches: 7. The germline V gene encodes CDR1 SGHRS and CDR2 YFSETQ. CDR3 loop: CASSGLAGPSYEQYF. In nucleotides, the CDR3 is TGCGCCAGCAGCGGATTAGCGGGCCCCTCCTACGAGCAGTACTTC.

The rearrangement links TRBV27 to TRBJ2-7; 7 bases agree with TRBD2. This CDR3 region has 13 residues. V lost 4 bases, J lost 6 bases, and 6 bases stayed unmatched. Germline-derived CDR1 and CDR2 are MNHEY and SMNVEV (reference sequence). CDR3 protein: CASSSLWGGEQYF. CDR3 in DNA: TGTGCCAGCAGTTCCCTATGGGGGGGCGAGCAGTACTTC.

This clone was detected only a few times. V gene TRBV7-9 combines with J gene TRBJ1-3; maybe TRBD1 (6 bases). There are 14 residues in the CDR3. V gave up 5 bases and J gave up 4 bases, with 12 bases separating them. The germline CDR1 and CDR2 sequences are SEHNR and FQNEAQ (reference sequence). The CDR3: CASSPGTTGNTIYF. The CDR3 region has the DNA TGTGCCAGCAGCCCCGGGACAACGGGAAACACCATATATTTT.

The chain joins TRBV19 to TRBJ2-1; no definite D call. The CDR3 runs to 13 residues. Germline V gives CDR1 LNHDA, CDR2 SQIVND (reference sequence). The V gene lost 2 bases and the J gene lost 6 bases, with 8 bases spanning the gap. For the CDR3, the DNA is TGTGCCAGTAGTATATCACTAACCAATGAGCAGTTCTTC. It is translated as CASSISLTNEQFF.